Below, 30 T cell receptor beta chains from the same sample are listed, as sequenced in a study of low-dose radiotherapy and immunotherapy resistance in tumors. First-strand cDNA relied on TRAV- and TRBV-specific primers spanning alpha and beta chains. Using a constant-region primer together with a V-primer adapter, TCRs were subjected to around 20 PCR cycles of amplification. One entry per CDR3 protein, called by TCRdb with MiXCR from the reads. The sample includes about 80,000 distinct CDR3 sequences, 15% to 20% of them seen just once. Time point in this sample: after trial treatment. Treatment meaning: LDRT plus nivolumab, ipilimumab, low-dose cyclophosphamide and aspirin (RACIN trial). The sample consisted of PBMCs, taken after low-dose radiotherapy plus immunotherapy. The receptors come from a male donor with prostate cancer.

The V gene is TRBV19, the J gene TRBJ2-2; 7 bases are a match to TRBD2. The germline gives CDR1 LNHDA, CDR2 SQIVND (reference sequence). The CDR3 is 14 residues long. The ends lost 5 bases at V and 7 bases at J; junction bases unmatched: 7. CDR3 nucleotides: TGTGCCAGTAGTCTCGGGACTACTGACGGGGAGCTGTTTTTT. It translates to CASSLGTTDGELFF.

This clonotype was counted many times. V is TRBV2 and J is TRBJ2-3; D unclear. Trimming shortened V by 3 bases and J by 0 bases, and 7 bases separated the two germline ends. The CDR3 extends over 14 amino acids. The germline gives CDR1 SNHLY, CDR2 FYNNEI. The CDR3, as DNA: TGTGCCAGCAGTGATCGAACTAGCACAGATACGCAGTATTTT. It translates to CASSDRTSTDTQYF.

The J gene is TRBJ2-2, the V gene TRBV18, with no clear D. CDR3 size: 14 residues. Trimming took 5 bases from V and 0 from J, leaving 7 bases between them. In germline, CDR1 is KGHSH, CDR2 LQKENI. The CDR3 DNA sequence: TGTGCCAGCTCAGTCGTTGCGAACACCGGGGAGCTGTTTTTT. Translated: CASSVVANTGELFF.

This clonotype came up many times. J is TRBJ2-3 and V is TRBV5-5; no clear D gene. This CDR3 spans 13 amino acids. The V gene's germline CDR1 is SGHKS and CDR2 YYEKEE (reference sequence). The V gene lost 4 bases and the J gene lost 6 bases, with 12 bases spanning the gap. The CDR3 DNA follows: TGTGCCAGCAGCGTCTGGGGATCCGATACGCAGTATTTT. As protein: CASSVWGSDTQYF.

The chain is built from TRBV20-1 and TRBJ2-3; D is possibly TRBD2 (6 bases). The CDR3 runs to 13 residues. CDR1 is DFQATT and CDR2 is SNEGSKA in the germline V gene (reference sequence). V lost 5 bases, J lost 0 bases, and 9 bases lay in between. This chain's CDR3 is CSASGTSTDTQYF. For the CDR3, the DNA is TGCAGTGCTTCCGGGACTAGCACAGATACGCAGTATTTT.

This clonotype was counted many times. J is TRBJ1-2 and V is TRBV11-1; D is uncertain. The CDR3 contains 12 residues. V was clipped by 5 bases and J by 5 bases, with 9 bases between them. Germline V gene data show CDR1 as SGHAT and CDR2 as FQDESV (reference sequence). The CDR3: CASSLDKYGYTF. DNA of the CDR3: TGTGCCAGCAGCCTAGACAAGTATGGCTACACCTTC.

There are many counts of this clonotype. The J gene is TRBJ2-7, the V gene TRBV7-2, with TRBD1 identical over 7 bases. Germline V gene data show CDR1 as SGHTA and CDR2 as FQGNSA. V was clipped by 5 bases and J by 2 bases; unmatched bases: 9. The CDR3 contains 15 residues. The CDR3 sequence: CASSQTTGYTYEQYF. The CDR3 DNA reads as TGTGCCAGCAGCCAGACGACAGGGTATACCTACGAGCAGTACTTC.

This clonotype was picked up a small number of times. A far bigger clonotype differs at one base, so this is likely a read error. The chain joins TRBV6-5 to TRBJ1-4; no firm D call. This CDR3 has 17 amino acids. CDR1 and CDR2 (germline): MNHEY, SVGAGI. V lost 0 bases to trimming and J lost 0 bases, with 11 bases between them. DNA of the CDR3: TGTGCCAGCAGTTACTCGAGCTGGGCTCCAACTAATGAAAAACTGTTTTTT. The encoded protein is CASSYSSWAPTNEKLFF.

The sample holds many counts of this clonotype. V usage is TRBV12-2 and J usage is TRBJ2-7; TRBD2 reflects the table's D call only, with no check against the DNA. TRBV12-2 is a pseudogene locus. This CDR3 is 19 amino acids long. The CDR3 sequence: CASRLFFRLCGRRPYEQYF. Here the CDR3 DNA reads TGTGCAAGTCGCTTGTTCTTTCGGCTTTGCGGGAGACGGCCCTACGAGCAGTACTTC.

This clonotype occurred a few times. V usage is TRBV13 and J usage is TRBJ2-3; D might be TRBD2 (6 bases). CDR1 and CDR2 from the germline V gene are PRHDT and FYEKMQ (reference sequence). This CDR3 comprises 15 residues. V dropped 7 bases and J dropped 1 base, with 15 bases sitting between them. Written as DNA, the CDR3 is TGTGCCAGCACCCACGGGAGCCCAGGCACAGATACGCAGTATTTT. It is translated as CASTHGSPGTDTQYF.

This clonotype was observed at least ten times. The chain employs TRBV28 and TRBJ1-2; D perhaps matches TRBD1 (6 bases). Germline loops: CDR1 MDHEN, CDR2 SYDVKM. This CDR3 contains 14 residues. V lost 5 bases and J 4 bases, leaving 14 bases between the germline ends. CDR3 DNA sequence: TGTGCCAGCAGTCAGGGCAGGGGCGCCTATGGCTACACCTTC. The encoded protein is CASSQGRGAYGYTF.

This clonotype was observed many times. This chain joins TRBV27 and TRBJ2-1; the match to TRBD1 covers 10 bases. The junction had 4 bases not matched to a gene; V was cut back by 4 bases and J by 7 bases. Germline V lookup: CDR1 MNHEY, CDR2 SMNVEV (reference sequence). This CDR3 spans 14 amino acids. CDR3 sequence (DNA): TGTGCCAGCAGTTCGCGGACAGGGGGAAATGAGCAGTTCTTC. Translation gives CASSSRTGGNEQFF.

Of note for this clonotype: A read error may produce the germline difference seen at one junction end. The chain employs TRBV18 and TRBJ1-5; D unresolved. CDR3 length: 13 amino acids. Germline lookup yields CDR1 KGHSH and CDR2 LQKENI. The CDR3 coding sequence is TGTGTCAGCTCACCACAAGGGAGGTGGCCCCAGCATTTT. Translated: CVSSPQGRWPQHF.

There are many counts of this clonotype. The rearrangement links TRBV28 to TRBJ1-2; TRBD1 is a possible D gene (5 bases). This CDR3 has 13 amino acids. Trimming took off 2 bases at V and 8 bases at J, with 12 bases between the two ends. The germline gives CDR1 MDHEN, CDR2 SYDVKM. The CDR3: CASSLRGGLGYTF. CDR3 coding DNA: TGTGCCAGCAGTTTAAGGGGAGGGCTAGGCTACACCTTC.

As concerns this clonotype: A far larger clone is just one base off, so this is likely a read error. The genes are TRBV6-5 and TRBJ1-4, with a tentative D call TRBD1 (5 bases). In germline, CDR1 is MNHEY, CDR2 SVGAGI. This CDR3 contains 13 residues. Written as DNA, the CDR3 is TGTGCCAACAGTTTGGGACCAGAGAGAAAACTGTTTTTT. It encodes CANSLGPERKLFF.

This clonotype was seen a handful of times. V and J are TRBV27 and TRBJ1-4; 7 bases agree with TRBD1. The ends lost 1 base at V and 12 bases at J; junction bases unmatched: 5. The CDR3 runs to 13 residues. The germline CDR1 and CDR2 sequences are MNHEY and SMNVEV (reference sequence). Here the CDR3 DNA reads TGTGCCAGCAGTTTATTACAGGGGACAGAACTGTTTTTT. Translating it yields CASSLLQGTELFF.

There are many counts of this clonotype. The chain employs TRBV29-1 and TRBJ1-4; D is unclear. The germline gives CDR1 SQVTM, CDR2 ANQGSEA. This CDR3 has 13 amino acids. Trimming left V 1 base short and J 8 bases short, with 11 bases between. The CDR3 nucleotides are TGCAGCGTTGAAGGCGGAGGGAGAGAAAAACTGTTTTTT. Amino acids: CSVEGGGREKLFF.

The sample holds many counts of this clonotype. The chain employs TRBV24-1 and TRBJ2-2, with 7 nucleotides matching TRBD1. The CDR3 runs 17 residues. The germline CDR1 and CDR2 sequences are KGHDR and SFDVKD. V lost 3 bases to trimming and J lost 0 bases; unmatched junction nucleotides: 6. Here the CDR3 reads CATSDQRGTANTGELFF. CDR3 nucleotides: TGTGCCACCAGTGATCAACGAGGGACAGCGAACACCGGGGAGCTGTTTTTT.

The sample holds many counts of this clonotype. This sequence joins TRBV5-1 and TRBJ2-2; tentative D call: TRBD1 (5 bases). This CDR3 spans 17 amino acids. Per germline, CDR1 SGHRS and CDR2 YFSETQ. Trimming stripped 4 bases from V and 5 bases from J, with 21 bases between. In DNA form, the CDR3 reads TGCGCCAGCAGCCAAAATATGGGCGCAGGGCGGACCGGGGAGCTGTTTTTT. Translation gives CASSQNMGAGRTGELFF.

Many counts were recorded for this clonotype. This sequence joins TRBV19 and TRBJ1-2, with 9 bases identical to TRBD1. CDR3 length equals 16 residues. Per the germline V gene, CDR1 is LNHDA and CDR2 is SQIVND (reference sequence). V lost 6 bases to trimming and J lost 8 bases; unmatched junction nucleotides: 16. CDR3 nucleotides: TGTGCCAGTAGGCCTAGCATTCCGGGACAGGGATTCGGCTACACCTTC. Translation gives CASRPSIPGQGFGYTF. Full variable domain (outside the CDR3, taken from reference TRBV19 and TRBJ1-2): DGGITQSPKYLFRKEGQNVTLSCEQNLNHDAMYWYRQDPGQGLRLIYYSQIVNDFQKGDIAEGYSVSREKKESFPLTVTSAQKNPTAFYLCASRPSIPGQGFGYTFGSGTRLTVV.

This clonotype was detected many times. This chain's CDR3 is CASSVSPSEDEQFF. CDR3 DNA: TGTGCCAGCAGCGTTAGTCCATCTGAGGATGAGCAGTTCTTC. V usage is TRBV9 and J usage is TRBJ2-1, with D hard to call. CDR3 length: 14 amino acids. V lost 2 bases and J 8 bases, leaving 14 bases between the germline ends. Germline lookup yields CDR1 SGDLS and CDR2 YYNGEE.

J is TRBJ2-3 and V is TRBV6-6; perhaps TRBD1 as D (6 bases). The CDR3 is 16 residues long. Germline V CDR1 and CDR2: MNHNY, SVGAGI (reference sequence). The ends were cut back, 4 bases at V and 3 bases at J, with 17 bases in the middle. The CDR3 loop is CASSSSGQLRTDTQYF. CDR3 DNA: TGTGCCAGCAGTTCCTCCGGACAGCTTAGAACAGATACGCAGTATTTT.

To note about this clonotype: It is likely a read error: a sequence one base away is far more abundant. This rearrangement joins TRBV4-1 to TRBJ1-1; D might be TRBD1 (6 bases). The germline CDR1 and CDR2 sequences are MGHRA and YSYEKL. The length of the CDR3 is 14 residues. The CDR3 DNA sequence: TGTGCCAACAGCCAAGATGGAGGGGGGTCTGAAGCTTTCTTT. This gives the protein CANSQDGGGSEAFF.

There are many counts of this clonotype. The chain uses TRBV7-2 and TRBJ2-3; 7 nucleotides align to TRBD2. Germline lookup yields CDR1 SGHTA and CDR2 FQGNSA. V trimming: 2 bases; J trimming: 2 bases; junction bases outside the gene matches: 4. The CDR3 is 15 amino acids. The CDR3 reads CASSLPSGTTDTQYF. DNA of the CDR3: TGTGCCAGCAGCTTACCCAGCGGGACCACAGATACGCAGTATTTT.

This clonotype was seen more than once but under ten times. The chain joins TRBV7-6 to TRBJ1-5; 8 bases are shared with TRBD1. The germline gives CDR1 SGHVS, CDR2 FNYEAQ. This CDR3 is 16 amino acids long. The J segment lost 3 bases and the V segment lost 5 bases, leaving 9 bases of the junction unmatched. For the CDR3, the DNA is TGTGCCAGCAGCCGGCATAACAGGGGGTTCAATCAGCCCCAGCATTTT. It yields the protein CASSRHNRGFNQPQHF.

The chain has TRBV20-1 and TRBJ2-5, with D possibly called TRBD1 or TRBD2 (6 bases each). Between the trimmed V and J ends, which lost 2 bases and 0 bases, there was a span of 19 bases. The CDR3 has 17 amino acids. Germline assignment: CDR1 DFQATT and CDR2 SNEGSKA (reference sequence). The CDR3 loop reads CSARPPSGAGYQETQYF. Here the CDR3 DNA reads TGCAGTGCTAGACCACCTTCGGGGGCGGGATACCAAGAGACCCAGTACTTC.

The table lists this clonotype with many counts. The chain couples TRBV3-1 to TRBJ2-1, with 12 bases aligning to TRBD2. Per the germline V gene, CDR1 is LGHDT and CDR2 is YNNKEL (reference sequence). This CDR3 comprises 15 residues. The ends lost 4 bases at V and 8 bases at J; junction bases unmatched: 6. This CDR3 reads CASSPAGTSGYEQFF. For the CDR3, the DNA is TGTGCCAGCAGCCCCGCCGGGACTAGCGGGTATGAGCAGTTCTTC.

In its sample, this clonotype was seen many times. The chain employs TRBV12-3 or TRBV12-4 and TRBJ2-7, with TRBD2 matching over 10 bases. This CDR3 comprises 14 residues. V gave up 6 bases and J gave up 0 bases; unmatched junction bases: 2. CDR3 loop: CASRVAGGSYEQYF. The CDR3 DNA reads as TGTGCCAGCAGAGTAGCGGGAGGCTCCTACGAGCAGTACTTC.

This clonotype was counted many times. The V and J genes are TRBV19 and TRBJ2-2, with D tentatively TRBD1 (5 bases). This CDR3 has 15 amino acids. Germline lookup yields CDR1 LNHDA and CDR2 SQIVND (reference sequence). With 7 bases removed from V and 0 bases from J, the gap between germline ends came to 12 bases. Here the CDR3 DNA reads TGTGCCAGTAAAACAGGAGTCGCGAACACCGGGGAGCTGTTTTTT. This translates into CASKTGVANTGELFF.

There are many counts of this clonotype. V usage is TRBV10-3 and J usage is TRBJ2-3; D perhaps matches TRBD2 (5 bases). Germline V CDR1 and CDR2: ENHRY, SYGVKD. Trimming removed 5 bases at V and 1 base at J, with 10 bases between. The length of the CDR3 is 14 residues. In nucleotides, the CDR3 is TGTGCCATCAGTCGAGCGGAGGGCACAGATACGCAGTATTTT. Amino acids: CAISRAEGTDTQYF.